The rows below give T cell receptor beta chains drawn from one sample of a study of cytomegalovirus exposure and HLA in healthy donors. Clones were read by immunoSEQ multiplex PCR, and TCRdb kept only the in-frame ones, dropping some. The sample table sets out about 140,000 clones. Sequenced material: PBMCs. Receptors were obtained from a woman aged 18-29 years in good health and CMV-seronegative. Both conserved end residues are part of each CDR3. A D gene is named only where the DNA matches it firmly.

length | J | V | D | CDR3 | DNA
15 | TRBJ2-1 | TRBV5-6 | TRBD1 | CASSLRQGGLNEQFF | TGTGCCAGCAGCTTGAGACAGGGTGGCCTCAATGAGCAGTTCTTC
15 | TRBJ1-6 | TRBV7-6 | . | CASSSTGFRNSPLHF | TGTGCCAGCAGCTCAACAGGGTTCCGTAATTCACCCCTCCACTTT
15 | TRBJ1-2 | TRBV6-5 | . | CASSPGAGEYYGYTF | TGTGCCAGCAGCCCCGGGGCAGGGGAGTACTATGGCTACACCTTC
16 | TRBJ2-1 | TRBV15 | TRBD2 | CATSRGGGRDNNEQFF | TGTGCCACCAGCAGGGGCGGCGGGAGGGATAACAATGAGCAGTTCTTC
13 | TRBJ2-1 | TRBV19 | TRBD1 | CASMGDRYNEQFF | TGTGCCAGTATGGGGGACAGATACAATGAGCAGTTCTTC
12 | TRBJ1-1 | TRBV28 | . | CASSSRLFEAFF | TGTGCCAGCAGTTCTAGACTATTTGAAGCTTTCTTT
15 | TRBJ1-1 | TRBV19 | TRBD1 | CASSTTGTGFTGAFF | TGTGCCAGTAGTACGACCGGGACAGGGTTTACGGGGGCTTTCTTT
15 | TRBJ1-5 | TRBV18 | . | CASSPFSDSNQPQHF | TGTGCCAGCTCACCATTTTCAGATAGCAATCAGCCCCAGCATTTT
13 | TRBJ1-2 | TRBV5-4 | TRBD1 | CASFRTGGYGYTF | TGTGCCAGTTTCCGGACAGGGGGCTATGGCTACACCTTC
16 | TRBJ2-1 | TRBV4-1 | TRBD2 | CASMGESGSFSNEQFF | TGCGCCAGCATGGGTGAGAGCGGGAGTTTTAGCAATGAGCAGTTCTTC
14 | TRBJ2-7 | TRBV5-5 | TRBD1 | CASSFRGQSYEQYF | TGTGCCAGCTCCTTTAGGGGACAGTCCTACGAGCAGTACTTC
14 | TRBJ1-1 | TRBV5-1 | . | CASSLAGVDTEAFF | TGCGCCAGCAGCTTGGCAGGGGTAGACACTGAAGCTTTCTTT
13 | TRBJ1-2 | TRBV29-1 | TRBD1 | CSVREQGAYGYTF | TGCAGCGTCCGAGAACAGGGGGCCTATGGCTACACCTTC
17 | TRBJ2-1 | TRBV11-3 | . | CASSSKSSGARGGEQFF | TGTGCCAGCAGCTCAAAATCATCAGGGGCGAGGGGGGGTGAGCAGTTCTTC
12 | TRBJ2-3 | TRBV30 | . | CAWTRGTDTQYF | TGTGCCTGGACCCGGGGCACAGATACGCAGTATTTT
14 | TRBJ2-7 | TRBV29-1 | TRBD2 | CSAFLAGESYEQYF | TGCAGCGCGTTCCTAGCGGGAGAGTCCTACGAGCAGTACTTC
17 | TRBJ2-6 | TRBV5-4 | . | CASSLGYRDSGANVLTF | TGTGCCAGCAGCTTGGGCTACAGGGACTCTGGGGCCAACGTCCTGACTTTC
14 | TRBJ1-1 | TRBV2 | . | CASSEKGRGTEAFF | TGTGCCAGCAGTGAAAAAGGACGGGGCACTGAAGCTTTCTTT
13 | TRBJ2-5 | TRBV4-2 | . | CASSQQVQETQYF | TGTGCCAGCAGCCAACAGGTTCAAGAGACCCAGTACTTC
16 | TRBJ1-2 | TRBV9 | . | CASSVGGLTTGYGYTF | TGTGCCAGCAGCGTAGGCGGCCTGACTACTGGATATGGCTACACCTTC
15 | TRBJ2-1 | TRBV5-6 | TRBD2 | CASSLFLAGDTEQFF | TGTGCCAGCAGCTTGTTCCTAGCGGGAGATACTGAGCAGTTCTTC
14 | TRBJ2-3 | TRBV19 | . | CASNYGSYTDTQYF | TGTGCCAGTAATTACGGGAGTTACACAGATACGCAGTATTTT
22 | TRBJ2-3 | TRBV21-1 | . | CASSNRYYSRDRGICNTDTQYF | TGTGCCAGCAGCAATAGATACTACTCCCGGGACAGGGGGATTTGTAACACAGATACGCAGTATTTT